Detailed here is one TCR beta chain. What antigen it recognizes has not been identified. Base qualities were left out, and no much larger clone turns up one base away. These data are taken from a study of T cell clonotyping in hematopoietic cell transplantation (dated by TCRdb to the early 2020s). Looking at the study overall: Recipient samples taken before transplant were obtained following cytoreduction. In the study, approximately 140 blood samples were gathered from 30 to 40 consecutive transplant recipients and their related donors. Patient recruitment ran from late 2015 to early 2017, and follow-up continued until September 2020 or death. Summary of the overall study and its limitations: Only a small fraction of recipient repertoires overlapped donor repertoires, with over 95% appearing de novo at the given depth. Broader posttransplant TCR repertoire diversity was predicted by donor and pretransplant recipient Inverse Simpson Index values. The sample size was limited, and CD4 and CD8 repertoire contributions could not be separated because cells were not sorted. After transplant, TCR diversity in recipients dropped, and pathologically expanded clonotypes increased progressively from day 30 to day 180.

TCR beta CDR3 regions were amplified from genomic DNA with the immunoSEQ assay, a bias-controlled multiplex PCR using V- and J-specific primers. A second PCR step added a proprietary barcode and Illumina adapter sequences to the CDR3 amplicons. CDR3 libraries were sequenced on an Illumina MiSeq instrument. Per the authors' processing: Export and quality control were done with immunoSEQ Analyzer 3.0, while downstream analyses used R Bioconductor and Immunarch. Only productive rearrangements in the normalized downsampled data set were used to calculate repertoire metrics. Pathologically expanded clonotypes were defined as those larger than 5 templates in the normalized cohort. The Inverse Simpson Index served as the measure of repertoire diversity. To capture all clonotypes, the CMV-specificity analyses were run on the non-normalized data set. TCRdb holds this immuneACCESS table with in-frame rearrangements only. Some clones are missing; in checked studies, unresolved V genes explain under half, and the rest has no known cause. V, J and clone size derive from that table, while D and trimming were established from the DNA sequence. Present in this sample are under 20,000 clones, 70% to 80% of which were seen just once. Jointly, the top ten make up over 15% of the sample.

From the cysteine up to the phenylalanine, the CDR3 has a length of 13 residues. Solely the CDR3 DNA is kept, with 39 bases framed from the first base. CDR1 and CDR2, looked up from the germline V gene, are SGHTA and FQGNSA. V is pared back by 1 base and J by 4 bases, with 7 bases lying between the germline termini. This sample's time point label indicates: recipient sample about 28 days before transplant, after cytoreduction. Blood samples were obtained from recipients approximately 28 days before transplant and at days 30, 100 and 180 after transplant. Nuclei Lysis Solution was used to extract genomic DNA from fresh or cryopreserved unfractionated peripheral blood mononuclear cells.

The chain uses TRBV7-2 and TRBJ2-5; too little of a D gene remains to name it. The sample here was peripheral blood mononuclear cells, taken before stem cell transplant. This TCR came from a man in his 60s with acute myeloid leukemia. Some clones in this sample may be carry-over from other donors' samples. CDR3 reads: CASSLERVETQYF. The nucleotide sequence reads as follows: TGTGCCAGCAGCTTAGAACGTGTAGAGACCCAGTACTTC.